Sequencing of this TCR beta chain was carried out in a study of T cells expressing NK-cell markers. One entry per CDR3 protein, without DNA, is what TCRdb gives after re-calling the 5' RACE reads. This repertoire includes almost 450,000 distinct CDR3 sequences. CDR3 length: 12 amino acids. CDR1 SQVTM and CDR2 ANQGSEA come from the germline V gene. The specimen sequenced was blood T cells: a sorted CD56 or NKG2C T cell subset, CD4+ or CD8+ T cells, or bulk PBMC T cells (not recorded which). V gene TRBV29-1 combines with J gene TRBJ1-2. This receptor was identified in a woman between 18 and 69 years old in good health. This CDR3 is CSVWGNYEGYTF.